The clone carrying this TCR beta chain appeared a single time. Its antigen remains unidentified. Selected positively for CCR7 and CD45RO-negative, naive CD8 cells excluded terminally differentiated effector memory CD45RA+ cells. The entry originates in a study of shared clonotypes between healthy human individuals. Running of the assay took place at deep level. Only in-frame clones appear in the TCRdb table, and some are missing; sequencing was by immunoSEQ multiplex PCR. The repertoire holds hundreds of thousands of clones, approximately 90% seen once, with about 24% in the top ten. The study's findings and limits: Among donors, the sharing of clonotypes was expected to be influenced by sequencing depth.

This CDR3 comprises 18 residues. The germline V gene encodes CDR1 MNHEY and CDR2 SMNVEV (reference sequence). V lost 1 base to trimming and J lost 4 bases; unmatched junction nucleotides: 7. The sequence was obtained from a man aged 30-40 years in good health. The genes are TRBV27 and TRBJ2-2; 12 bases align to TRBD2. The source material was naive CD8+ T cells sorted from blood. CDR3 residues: CASSLYLAGGLGTGELFF. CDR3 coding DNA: TGTGCCAGCAGTTTATATCTAGCGGGAGGGCTTGGCACCGGGGAGCTGTTTTTT.